The source of this T cell receptor (beta chain) is a study of T cell responses to AZD1222 COVID-19 vaccine. The wider study: Second-dose groups at about 4 or about 12 weeks were pooled.

The CDR3 is 15 amino acids. V was shortened by 3 bases and J by 1 base, with 11 bases between the two germline ends. Germline CDR1 and CDR2: LNHDA and SQIVND (reference sequence). As concerns this clone: Antigen: not known.

The study, taken as a whole, reports: Clonal diversity was possibly underestimated, and white British individuals and females predominated among donors. With dominance at 160-218 and 743-854, vaccine-associated CD4 TCRs spanned spike.

Sequenced by immunoSEQ multiplex PCR; TCRdb stores in-frame clones only, minus some. The table records approximately 140,000 clones, approximately 88% of them present only once. The source material was peripheral blood, sampled on day 0 of AZD1222 vaccination. The sequence derives from an adult in good health. The rearrangement uses TRBV19 and TRBJ2-3; D perhaps matches TRBD2 (6 bases). Here the CDR3 reads CASSMMQRGTDTQYF. CDR3 in DNA: TGTGCCAGTAGTATGATGCAGCGGGGCACAGATACGCAGTATTTT.